A selection of T cell receptor beta chains follows, all from one sample in a study of blood T cell repertoires in COVID-19. Here immunoSEQ multiplex PCR was the method, and the copy in TCRdb shows in-frame clones only, minus some. The table has 340,000 or so clones, about 86% seen once. The sequenced sample consisted of PBMCs or T cells enriched from blood (not recorded which). Receptors were obtained from a middle-aged woman with acute COVID-19. The CDR3 runs from the conserved cysteine through the conserved F or W. D genes are given only for firm matches. The listing skips clone size in some rows; elsewhere it reads once, few, many or a size class.

j_call,v_call,clone_size,d_call,cdr3_aa,cdr3_nt
TRBJ2-2,TRBV25-1,once,TRBD1,CASSPGGYAGELFF,TGTGCCAGCAGTCCAGGGGGCTACGCCGGGGAGCTGTTTTTT
TRBJ1-3,TRBV25-1,-,-,CASVPQGTPGNTIYF,TGTGCCAGCGTACCACAGGGTACCCCTGGAAACACCATATATTTT
TRBJ1-5,TRBV6-5,-,-,CASSYSVGLGQPQHF,TGTGCCAGCAGTTACAGCGTGGGACTTGGACAGCCCCAGCATTTT
TRBJ1-5,TRBV19,-,-,CASSITQGNQPQHF,TGTGCCAGTAGTATTACGCAGGGCAATCAGCCCCAGCATTTT
TRBJ2-1,TRBV15,-,-,CATSTSLGWGLDEQFF,TGTGCCACCAGCACCTCGCTGGGGTGGGGCTTGGATGAGCAGTTCTTC
TRBJ1-1,TRBV7-2,-,-,CASSLFSVRRDGEAFF,TGTGCCAGCAGCTTATTCTCGGTCCGAAGAGATGGTGAAGCTTTCTTT
TRBJ2-7,TRBV4-2,-,TRBD2,CASSQGTGGDEQYF,TGTGCCAGCAGCCAAGGGACGGGAGGGGATGAACAGTACTTC
TRBJ2-5,TRBV7-3,few,TRBD2,CASSSPGTSGSLLEETQYF,TGTGCCAGCAGCTCACCTGGGACTAGCGGGAGTCTTTTAGAAGAGACCCAGTACTTC
TRBJ1-2,TRBV11-1,-,TRBD1,CASSRQGTDGYTF,TGTGCCAGCAGCCGACAGGGGACGGATGGCTACACCTTC
TRBJ2-1,TRBV7-3,-,TRBD2,CASSPSGASYNEQFF,TGTGCCAGCAGCCCTAGCGGGGCCTCCTACAATGAGCAGTTCTTC
TRBJ2-7,TRBV6-5,-,TRBD1,CASSPSTGNPYEQYF,TGTGCCAGCAGCCCATCGACAGGGAACCCCTACGAGCAGTACTTC
TRBJ1-2,TRBV5-4,-,-,CASRREGPNYGYTF,TGTGCCAGCAGAAGGGAGGGCCCTAACTATGGCTACACCTTC
TRBJ2-2,TRBV19,-,-,CASSRGNTGELFF,TGTGCCAGTAGTAGAGGAAACACCGGGGAGCTGTTTTTT
TRBJ1-1,TRBV19,few,-,CASTYSNTEAFF,TGTGCCAGTACGTATTCGAACACTGAAGCTTTCTTT
TRBJ2-1,TRBV12-3/TRBV12-4,-,-,CASRVGQNNEQFF,TGTGCCAGCAGGGTAGGACAGAACAATGAGCAGTTCTTC
TRBJ2-1,TRBV4-3,-,TRBD2,CASSQDSPSGTSGYNEQFF,TGCGCCAGCAGCCAAGATTCCCCTTCCGGGACTAGCGGGTACAATGAGCAGTTCTTC
TRBJ2-3,TRBV5-1,-,-,CASSPLVGVVDTQYF,TGCGCCAGCAGCCCCCTAGTGGGAGTGGTAGATACGCAGTATTTT
TRBJ2-1,TRBV28,-,TRBD1,CASSSYQRTGVNEQFF,TGTGCCAGCAGTTCCTACCAGCGGACAGGGGTGAATGAGCAGTTCTTC
TRBJ1-5,TRBV28,-,-,CALNRGNQPQHF,TGTGCCCTAAATCGGGGAAATCAGCCCCAGCATTTT
TRBJ2-5,TRBV7-6,once,-,CASSSMWGGPRQETQYF,TGTGCCAGCAGTTCAATGTGGGGGGGGCCCCGCCAAGAGACCCAGTACTTC
TRBJ1-1,TRBV28,-,-,CASSRRQFEAFF,TGTGCCAGCAGTCGAAGACAGTTTGAAGCTTTCTTT
TRBJ1-6,TRBV7-9,-,TRBD1,CASSTRDRSPLHF,TGTGCCAGCAGCACTAGGGACAGGTCACCCCTCCACTTT
TRBJ2-5,TRBV27,-,-,CASSRRAAFAQETQYF,TGTGCCAGCAGTAGGAGGGCGGCTTTTGCTCAAGAGACCCAGTACTTC
TRBJ2-2,TRBV7-8,-,TRBD2,CASSLNLLVTSGRTTGELFF,TGTGCCAGCAGCTTAAATCTTTTGGTGACTAGCGGGAGGACCACCGGGGAGCTGTTTTTT
TRBJ2-1,TRBV6-2/TRBV6-3,once,TRBD2,CASSYKRDHDEQFF,TGTGCCAGCAGTTACAAGCGGGACCACGATGAGCAGTTCTTC
TRBJ2-3,TRBV4-1,-,-,CASSQAGGLPGTQYF,TGCGCCAGCAGCCAAGCCGGGGGACTCCCTGGTACGCAGTATTTT
TRBJ2-3,TRBV19,-,TRBD2,CASRSRGGGAIDTQYF,TGTGCCAGTCGATCCCGCGGCGGGGGGGCCATAGATACGCAGTATTTT
TRBJ1-5,TRBV20-1,-,-,CSAIESDQPQHF,TGCAGTGCTATTGAGTCCGATCAGCCCCAGCATTTT
TRBJ1-2,TRBV5-4,-,TRBD1,CASSVDRGGYTF,TGTGCCAGCAGCGTGGACAGGGGTGGCTACACCTTC
TRBJ2-5,TRBV18,-,TRBD1,CASSPIRDRTAQETQYF,TGTGCCAGCTCACCAATCCGGGACAGAACAGCCCAAGAGACCCAGTACTTC
TRBJ2-2,TRBV5-4,-,TRBD1,CASRPGTRDRNTGELFF,TGTGCCAGCAGACCAGGAACCCGGGACAGAAACACCGGGGAGCTGTTTTTT
TRBJ2-2,TRBV10-3,once,-,CAISEGSDNTGELFF,TGTGCCATCAGTGAGGGCAGCGACAACACCGGGGAGCTGTTTTTT
TRBJ1-2,TRBV7-2,-,-,CASSLAPGQGTFDGYTF,TGTGCCAGCAGCTTAGCGCCGGGGCAGGGGACGTTCGATGGCTACACCTTC
TRBJ1-5,TRBV11-2,-,-,CASSSIGGSNQPQHF,TGTGCCAGCAGCTCAATCGGGGGGAGCAATCAGCCCCAGCATTTT
TRBJ2-2,TRBV5-1,-,-,CASSLYTSTAGELFF,TGCGCCAGCAGCTTGTACACTAGTACGGCCGGGGAGCTGTTTTTT
TRBJ2-2,TRBV7-9,-,-,CASTPGAGGTGELFF,TGTGCCAGCACCCCGGGGGCAGGGGGCACCGGGGAGCTGTTTTTT
TRBJ1-2,TRBV28,-,-,CASSLVPAGQYGYTF,TGTGCCAGCAGTTTAGTCCCCGCGGGTCAGTATGGCTACACCTTC
TRBJ2-2,TRBV5-1,-,TRBD2,CASSSGAGLNTGELFF,TGCGCCAGCAGCTCCGGGGCGGGACTAAACACCGGGGAGCTGTTTTTT
TRBJ2-7,TRBV5-1,-,TRBD1,CASSTGQEWYEQYF,TGCGCCAGCAGCACCGGACAGGAATGGTACGAGCAGTACTTC
TRBJ1-2,TRBV2,-,-,CASSEGGQAYGYTF,TGTGCCAGCAGTGAGGGCGGGCAGGCCTATGGCTACACCTTC
TRBJ2-7,TRBV5-4,-,TRBD2,CASSAAGGPVYEQYF,TGTGCCAGCAGCGCGGCGGGGGGGCCTGTCTACGAGCAGTACTTC
TRBJ1-3,TRBV18,-,-,CATKDRFRSGNTIYF,TGTGCCACAAAAGACAGGTTTCGCTCTGGAAACACCATATATTTT
TRBJ1-5,TRBV19,-,-,CASKWADQDSQPQHF,TGTGCCAGTAAGTGGGCAGATCAAGACAGTCAGCCCCAGCATTTT
TRBJ1-5,TRBV19,-,-,CASRGRNQPQHF,TGTGCCAGCAGGGGCCGGAATCAGCCCCAGCATTTT
TRBJ1-1,TRBV28,-,TRBD1,CASQQGESTEAFF,TGTGCCAGCCAGCAGGGGGAGTCCACTGAAGCTTTCTTT
TRBJ2-5,TRBV28,-,-,CANRVSGETQYF,TGTGCCAACAGAGTTTCAGGAGAGACCCAGTACTTC
TRBJ1-5,TRBV6-5,-,TRBD1,CASSYSNSGGSQHF,TGTGCCAGCAGTTACTCGAATTCAGGGGGCTCCCAGCATTTT
TRBJ2-1,TRBV3-1/TRBV3-2,-,TRBD2,CASSPSGTSGKNEQFF,TGTGCCAGCAGCCCATCCGGGACTAGCGGGAAAAATGAGCAGTTCTTC
TRBJ1-4,TRBV10-1,once,-,CASRNGHDHSTNEKLFF,TGCGCCAGCAGAAACGGACACGACCATTCAACTAATGAAAAACTGTTTTTT
TRBJ2-7,TRBV27,-,-,CASSLFGYYEQYF,TGTGCCAGCAGTTTATTCGGGTACTACGAGCAGTACTTC
TRBJ1-2,TRBV10-3,-,TRBD1,CAIRSKGTGFDYGYTF,TGTGCCATCAGAAGTAAGGGGACAGGGTTCGACTATGGCTACACCTTC
TRBJ1-1,TRBV10-3,-,-,CAIKGNSFSNTEAFF,TGTGCCATCAAGGGGAATAGTTTCTCGAACACTGAAGCTTTCTTT
TRBJ2-7,TRBV2,-,-,CASSTGTTDKKQYF,TGTGCCAGCAGTACCGGGACAACTGATAAGAAGCAGTACTTC
TRBJ1-3,TRBV25-1,few,TRBD1,CARFNDRASGNTIYF,TGTGCTAGATTCAACGACAGGGCCTCTGGAAACACCATATATTTT
TRBJ2-7,TRBV9,-,TRBD2,CASSPVPGGEQYF,TGTGCCAGCAGCCCGGTCCCGGGAGGTGAGCAGTACTTC
TRBJ1-3,TRBV28,-,-,CASRPGETGNTIYF,TGTGCCAGCAGACCAGGGGAGACAGGAAACACCATATATTTT
TRBJ1-1,TRBV5-4,once,-,CASSVPGLKNTEAFF,TGTGCCAGCAGCGTACCGGGACTCAAGAACACTGAAGCTTTCTTT